The 18 T cell receptor beta chains in this list originate from one sample, sequenced in a study of T cell responses to AZD1222 COVID-19 vaccine. The protocol was immunoSEQ multiplex PCR, while the TCRdb copy is restricted to in-frame clones and leaves out a portion. Of some 190,000 clones listed, about 90% were seen once; the top ten hold 1.5% to 2.5%. The sample was peripheral blood, taken 28 days after the second AZD1222 dose. These receptors all come from an adult who received the AZD1222 COVID-19 vaccine.

V and J are TRBV30 and TRBJ1-1; no clear D. The V gene's germline CDR1 is GTSNPN and CDR2 SVGIG (reference sequence). The CDR3 loop spans 11 amino acids. Trimming took off 1 base at V and 7 bases at J, with 7 bases between the two ends. In DNA form, the CDR3 reads TGTGCCTGGAGTGGACAATTTGAAGCTTTCTTT. Protein: CAWSGQFEAFF.

This rearrangement joins TRBV10-3 to TRBJ2-5, with 9 nucleotides matching TRBD2. This CDR3 has 17 amino acids. Trimming took 2 bases from V and 2 from J; bases not matched to a gene: 9. CDR1 is ENHRY, CDR2 SYGVKD, per germline. The CDR3 DNA follows: TGTGCCATCAGTGAGATGGCTAGCGGGGAAGATCAAGAGACCCAGTACTTC. Translation gives CAISEMASGEDQETQYF.

The gene calls are TRBV18 and TRBJ1-6, with D unresolved. This CDR3 contains 14 residues. The germline V gene encodes CDR1 KGHSH and CDR2 LQKENI. With 1 base removed from V and 9 bases from J, the gap between germline ends came to 10 bases. The DNA of the CDR3 is TGTGCCAGCTCACCACGAGGCGATGGTTCACCCCTCCACTTT. Its translation is CASSPRGDGSPLHF.

The chain recombines TRBV7-9 with TRBJ1-5, with D maybe TRBD1 (6 bases). The germline V and J ends were trimmed by 0 bases and 9 bases, with 15 bases remaining between them. Germline V CDR1 and CDR2: SEHNR, FQNEAQ (reference sequence). This CDR3 spans 15 amino acids. The CDR3 here is CASSLAERGYGPQHF. The CDR3 DNA sequence: TGTGCCAGCAGCTTAGCCGAGAGGGGGTACGGGCCCCAGCATTTT.

CDR3 loop: CASKGGSQPQHF. In nucleotides, the CDR3 is TGTGCCAGCAAAGGGGGGAGTCAGCCCCAGCATTTT. This chain uses TRBV28 with TRBJ1-5; tentative D call: TRBD1 (6 bases). Germline-derived CDR1 and CDR2 are MDHEN and SYDVKM. The CDR3 length is 12 residues. Trimming pared 7 bases from V and 6 bases from J, leaving 10 bases between.

The genes are TRBV6-5 and TRBJ2-1; 9 bases align to TRBD2. CDR1 MNHEY and CDR2 SVGAGI come from the germline V gene. The V gene end was trimmed by 4 bases and the J gene end by 7 bases; junction bases not matched to a gene: 11. The CDR3 contains 16 residues. The CDR3 bases are TGTGCCAGCAGTTTGACTAGCGGCTCCCTGGGGAATGAGCAGTTCTTC. As protein: CASSLTSGSLGNEQFF.

This chain uses TRBV18 with TRBJ1-1; no firm D call. V lost 8 bases, J lost 0 bases, and 16 bases lay in between. CDR1 and CDR2 from the germline V gene are KGHSH and LQKENI. The CDR3 consists of 15 residues. CDR3 nucleotides: TGTGCCAGCCTTCCAAGGCGGTTTATGAACACTGAAGCTTTCTTT. This gives the protein CASLPRRFMNTEAFF. The whole variable domain, filled in from reference TRBV18 and TRBJ1-1, reads NAGVMQNPRHLVRRRGQEARLRCSPMKGHSHVYWYRQLPEEGLKFMVYLQKENIIDESGMPKERFSAEFPKEGPSILRIQQVVRGDSAAYFCASLPRRFMNTEAFFGQGTRLTVV.

The V call is TRBV25-1, the J call TRBJ1-3; no firm D call. CDR1 is MGHDK and CDR2 is SYGVNS in the germline V gene. The ends were cut back, 2 bases at V and 7 bases at J, with 12 bases in the middle. The CDR3 contains 14 residues. CDR3 coding DNA: TGTGCCAGCAGTGAAACACAAAGAAGGAACACCATATATTTT. This sequence encodes CASSETQRRNTIYF.

The J gene is TRBJ2-3, the V gene TRBV3-1 (or the pseudogene TRBV3-2); weak D call: TRBD2 (5 bases). The CDR3 extends over 15 amino acids. Germline V CDR1 and CDR2: LGHDT, YNNKEL (reference sequence). V dropped 4 bases and J dropped 4 bases, with 15 bases sitting between them. This chain's CDR3 is CASSPTGLESDTQYF. Written as DNA, the CDR3 is TGTGCCAGCAGCCCGACGGGGTTGGAATCAGATACGCAGTATTTT.

V is TRBV5-1 and J is TRBJ1-5; no clear D gene. Trimming left V 1 base short and J 3 bases short, with 5 bases between. Germline V gives CDR1 SGHRS, CDR2 YFSETQ. CDR3 length equals 13 residues. Here the CDR3 DNA reads TGCGCCAGCAGCTTGACGGTCAATCAGCCCCAGCATTTT. Translation gives CASSLTVNQPQHF.

The gene calls are TRBV27 and TRBJ1-2; D ambiguous. The CDR3 covers 13 residues. The V end was cut by 6 bases, the J end by 4 bases, with 12 bases between. CDR1 and CDR2 (germline): MNHEY, SMNVEV (reference sequence). CDR3 DNA: TGTGCCAGCAGAATAACGGTTGGCTATGGCTACACCTTC. It codes for CASRITVGYGYTF.

V gene TRBV11-2 combines with J gene TRBJ1-4, with D perhaps matching TRBD1 (5 bases). This CDR3 has 15 amino acids. V dropped 0 bases and J dropped 3 bases, with 8 bases sitting between them. CDR1 and CDR2 (germline): SGHAT, FQNNGV. The CDR3 loop reads CASSLDQGANEKLFF. CDR3 DNA sequence: TGTGCCAGCAGCTTAGATCAGGGAGCTAATGAAAAACTGTTTTTT.

The CDR3 region has the DNA TGTGCCAGCAGGCTGACCGCGGGCAACACCATATATTTT. This sequence encodes CASRLTAGNTIYF. The gene calls are TRBV6-5 and TRBJ1-3, with D hard to call. The CDR3 runs to 13 residues. Germline V gives CDR1 MNHEY, CDR2 SVGAGI. The V gene lost 6 bases and the J gene lost 7 bases, with 13 bases spanning the gap.

This clone appeared a single time. V and J are TRBV6-5 and TRBJ1-2; D ambiguous. The germline V gene encodes CDR1 MNHEY and CDR2 SVGAGI. The CDR3 consists of 13 residues. The V and J ends lost 4 bases and 4 bases respectively, with 10 bases between them. The CDR3 coding sequence is TGTGCCAGCAGTTTACTAGGGATCTATGGCTACACCTTC. This encodes CASSLLGIYGYTF.

The chain employs TRBV18 and TRBJ1-2; D uncertain. Trimming removed 0 bases from V and 0 bases from J, with 11 bases in between. The CDR3 length is 16 residues. Germline V lookup: CDR1 KGHSH, CDR2 LQKENI. The CDR3 here is CASSPPTGLANYGYTF. The CDR3 region has the DNA TGTGCCAGCTCACCACCTACGGGTTTAGCTAACTATGGCTACACCTTC. Using reference TRBV18 and TRBJ1-2 for the parts outside the CDR3, the full variable domain is NAGVMQNPRHLVRRRGQEARLRCSPMKGHSHVYWYRQLPEEGLKFMVYLQKENIIDESGMPKERFSAEFPKEGPSILRIQQVVRGDSAAYFCASSPPTGLANYGYTFGSGTRLTVV.

The V call is TRBV28, the J call TRBJ2-4, with TRBD1 identical over 9 bases. Germline-derived CDR1 and CDR2 are MDHEN and SYDVKM. The CDR3 length is 17 residues. V lost 2 bases, J lost 2 bases, and 7 bases stayed unmatched. Written as DNA, the CDR3 is TGTGCCAGCAGTTTACCTCGGGACAGGGAAACCAAAAACATTCAGTACTTC. Amino acids: CASSLPRDRETKNIQYF.

The V and J genes are TRBV2 and TRBJ1-1; 7 bases are shared with TRBD1. The CDR3 runs to 11 residues. The V segment lost 8 bases and the J segment 3 bases; nucleotides outside the gene matches: 0. Germline assignment: CDR1 SNHLY and CDR2 FYNNEI. The CDR3 DNA reads as TGTGCCAGCCAGGGGGACACTGAAGCTTTCTTT. It is translated as CASQGDTEAFF.

The genes are TRBV7-2 and TRBJ2-7; D is uncertain. CDR1 and CDR2 from the germline V gene are SGHTA and FQGNSA. The CDR3 totals 13 residues. Between the trimmed V and J ends, which lost 1 base and 3 bases, there was a span of 7 bases. The CDR3 DNA is TGTGCCAGCAGCTTAGGTGGGCTCTACGAGCAGTACTTC. This gives the protein CASSLGGLYEQYF. The complete variable domain, with remaining parts taken from reference TRBV7-2 and TRBJ2-7, reads GAGVSQSPSNKVTEKGKDVELRCDPISGHTALYWYRQSLGQGLEFLIYFQGNSAPDKSGLPSDRFSAERTGGSVSTLTIQRTQQEDSAVYLCASSLGGLYEQYFGPGTRLTVT.